One sample yielded the 9 T cell receptor beta chains listed below, sequenced in a study of T-cell reconstitution after alpha-beta-depleted transplantation in children. Unique molecular identifiers featured in how the TCRbeta library was prepared. TCRdb re-derived calls from the PCR reads in MiXCR, one entry per CDR3 protein. The sample lists some 500,000 distinct CDR3 sequences; approximately 20% were seen once. The source was PBMCs from the stem cell graft donor, collected from the stem cell graft. These receptors all come from a human donor who donated a stem cell graft to a child with acute lymphoblastic leukemia.

The genes are TRBV6-1 and TRBJ1-2; 12 nucleotides match TRBD1. Germline V gene data show CDR1 as MNHNS and CDR2 as SASEGT. The CDR3 has 15 amino acids. The V segment lost 6 bases and the J segment 6 bases; nucleotides outside the gene matches: 8. This CDR3 is CASRSRDRGPNGYTF. The DNA of the CDR3 is TGTGCCAGCAGGTCCCGGGACAGGGGGCCCAATGGCTACACCTTC.

This chain joins TRBV12-3 or TRBV12-4 and TRBJ2-5, with D possibly called TRBD1 or TRBD2 (5 bases each). The V end lost 7 bases, the J end lost 2 bases, and 14 bases lay between the germline ends. The CDR3 totals 14 residues. This chain's CDR3 is CASTPGPSQETQYF. Here the CDR3 DNA reads TGTGCCAGCACCCCGGGACCGTCACAAGAGACCCAGTACTTC.

This clonotype has more than one count but fewer than ten. The chain uses TRBV5-1 and TRBJ1-4; TRBD1 matches at 9 bases. V dropped 6 bases and J dropped 5; count of bases not matched to a gene: 5. From germline, CDR1 is SGHRS and CDR2 YFSETQ. The CDR3 extends over 14 amino acids. CDR3 region: CASTSDRGNEKLFF. The CDR3 coding sequence is TGCGCCAGCACCTCGGACAGGGGAAATGAAAAACTGTTTTTT. Full variable domain (outside the CDR3, taken from reference TRBV5-1 and TRBJ1-4): KAGVTQTPRYLIKTRGQQVTLSCSPISGHRSVSWYQQTPGQGLQFLFEYFSETQRNKGNFPGRFSGRQFSNSRSEMNVSTLELGDSALYLCASTSDRGNEKLFFGSGTQLSVL.

The chain couples TRBV29-1 to TRBJ1-2, with D possibly being TRBD1 (5 bases). Germline CDR1 reads SQVTM; CDR2 reads ANQGSEA. The ends were cut back, 4 bases at V and 3 bases at J, with 12 bases in the middle. The CDR3 has 13 residues. The CDR3 loop reads CSVGVKGDYGYTF. CDR3 nucleotides: TGCAGCGTTGGAGTTAAAGGGGACTATGGCTACACCTTC. Full variable domain (rest looked up from reference TRBV29-1 and TRBJ1-2): SAVISQKPSRDICQRGTSLTIQCQVDSQVTMMFWYRQQPGQSLTLIATANQGSEATYESGFVIDKFPISRPNLTFSTLTVSNMSPEDSSIYLCSVGVKGDYGYTFGSGTRLTVV.

The CDR3: CASSSTRTWHPIPGANVLTF. CDR3 nucleotide sequence: TGTGCCAGCAGCTCAACCCGGACTTGGCACCCTATCCCCGGGGCCAACGTCCTGACTTTC. The chain has TRBV27 and TRBJ2-6; D possibly corresponds to TRBD2 (5 bases). Germline V lookup: CDR1 MNHEY, CDR2 SMNVEV (reference sequence). The CDR3 sequence is 20 residues long. With 6 bases removed from V and 4 bases from J, the gap between germline ends came to 28 bases.

This clonotype was observed a handful of times. The J gene is TRBJ1-5, the V gene TRBV20-1; possible D gene TRBD1, 6 bases. Germline assignment: CDR1 DFQATT and CDR2 SNEGSKA (reference sequence). V lost 5 bases, J lost 7 bases, and 12 bases lay in between. The CDR3 spans 12 residues. CDR3 nucleotides: TGCAGTGCTGGGGGAGGGGGACAGCCCCAGCATTTT. Translating it yields CSAGGGGQPQHF.

This sequence joins TRBV27 and TRBJ2-1, with unresolved D. With 5 bases removed from V and 4 bases from J, the gap between germline ends came to 18 bases. The CDR3 loop spans 16 amino acids. The germline gives CDR1 MNHEY, CDR2 SMNVEV (reference sequence). CDR3 nucleotides: TGTGCCAGCAGTCCTCTGGCCAGTCCCCCTTACAATGAGCAGTTCTTC. This encodes CASSPLASPPYNEQFF.

Only a few counts were recorded for this clonotype. The chain couples TRBV7-9 to TRBJ1-4; D gene uncertain. The CDR3 contains 13 residues. The germline V gene has CDR1 SEHNR and CDR2 FQNEAQ (reference sequence). V was pared by 5 bases and J by 12 bases, with 16 bases between. CDR3 residues: CASSPPGILELFF. In DNA form, the CDR3 reads TGTGCCAGCAGCCCACCCGGGATCCTGGAACTGTTTTTT.

The sample holds a few counts of this clonotype. The CDR3 sequence is CSARDRSNQGGPNYGYTF. CDR3 in DNA: TGCAGTGCTAGAGACCGGTCCAACCAGGGGGGACCTAACTATGGCTACACCTTC. The chain is built from TRBV20-1 and TRBJ1-2, with 7 bases aligning to TRBD1. CDR1 and CDR2 from the germline V gene are DFQATT and SNEGSKA (reference sequence). The CDR3 extends over 18 amino acids. After removal of 0 bases from V and 0 bases from J, the junction contained 13 bases not matched to a gene.